This TCR beta chain was found in a study of CD8 T cells in Susac syndrome. About 0.5 to 1 ug RNA was reverse transcribed with random hexamers. MiXCR, run by TCRdb on the immunoSEQ multiplex PCR reads, gives a single entry per CDR3 protein. The profile covers about 140,000 distinct CDR3 sequences, with over 90% appearing a single time and about 0.18% taken by the ten largest. As for this clonotype: The antigen remains undetermined.

Findings and limits, study-wide: By the study's own acknowledgment, its TCR sequencing and HLA analysis included relatively few individuals.

The source material was CD8+ T cells from PBMCs. The clonotype originates from a human donor with Susac syndrome.

CDR3 nucleotides: TGTGCCAGCAGCGTAGCGGATGTTAGTGAAGCTTTCTTT. Translation gives CASSVADVSEAFF. The chain couples TRBV9 to TRBJ1-1; D remains unclear. Trimming removed 0 bases at V and 7 bases at J, with 10 bases between. In germline, CDR1 is SGDLS, CDR2 YYNGEE. This CDR3 has 13 residues.